These 15 T cell receptor beta chains originate from one sample sequenced in a study of T cell repertoires in aging, cancer and after chemotherapy. Peripheral blood genomic DNA, not sorted cells or RNA, was the template. Rearranged V-D-J TRB sequences were amplified with a mixed TRB-A/B primer pool. TCRdb reprocessed the multiplex PCR reads via MiXCR and lists one record per CDR3 protein. The sample holds 1,500 to 2,000 distinct CDR3 sequences, 35% to 40% seen once. The source material was blood. These receptors all come from a human donor with a solid tumor.

The chain links TRBV20-1 to TRBJ2-3, with 11 bases matching TRBD2. After removal of 3 bases from V and 4 bases from J, the junction contained 6 bases not matched to a gene. The CDR3 length is 15 residues. Germline CDR1 DFQATT, CDR2 SNEGSKA (reference sequence). DNA for the CDR3: TGCAGTGCTAGGGTACTAGCGGGGGACGCAGATACGCAGTATTTT. Its translation is CSARVLAGDADTQYF.

Remarks on this clonotype: This may come from a read error, since a much larger clone is one base off. The chain is built from TRBV27 and TRBJ2-2; a weak D match, TRBD1 (6 bases). The CDR3 extends over 15 amino acids. Germline CDR1 reads MNHEY; CDR2 reads SMNVEV (reference sequence). The CDR3 region is CANSFGTTNTGELFF. The CDR3 DNA is TGTGCCAACAGTTTTGGGACAACGAACACCGGGGAGCTGTTTTTT.

The rearrangement joins TRBV5-1 to TRBJ2-3, with 7 positions matching TRBD1. This CDR3 region has 14 residues. V lost 4 bases, J lost 5 bases, and 7 bases stayed unmatched. Germline V gene lookup returns CDR1 SGHRS and CDR2 YFSETQ. The chain's CDR3 is CASSLGQTVDTQYF. CDR3 in DNA: TGCGCCAGCAGCCTGGGACAGACAGTAGATACGCAGTATTTT.

The J gene is TRBJ1-1, the V gene TRBV5-6, with D maybe TRBD1 (6 bases). The germline CDR1 and CDR2 sequences are SGHDT and YYEEEE. The CDR3 is 15 residues long. V was trimmed by 4 bases and J by 2 bases, leaving 15 bases between them. Here the CDR3 reads CASSPPTGLNTEAFF. The CDR3 DNA reads TGTGCCAGCAGCCCCCCGACAGGACTAAACACTGAAGCTTTCTTT.

V is TRBV5-4 and J is TRBJ1-3; the D is unclear. V dropped 4 bases and J dropped 0 bases, with 14 bases sitting between them. In germline, CDR1 is SGHNT, CDR2 YYREEE (reference sequence). There are 16 residues in the CDR3. The CDR3 DNA sequence: TGTGCCAGCAGCACCCGGACGCGGGGCTCTGGAAACACCATATATTTT. It translates to CASSTRTRGSGNTIYF.

The CDR3 sequence is CASSLVLWSNQPQHF. For the CDR3, the DNA is TGTGCCAGCAGCTTAGTGTTGTGGAGCAATCAGCCCCAGCATTTT. The chain recombines TRBV7-2 with TRBJ1-5, with D unclear. Germline V gene data show CDR1 as SGHTA and CDR2 as FQGNSA. Trimming stripped 1 base from V and 1 base from J, with 8 bases between. There are 15 residues in the CDR3.

This rearrangement joins TRBV27 to TRBJ1-1; D might be TRBD1 (5 bases). The germline V gene has CDR1 MNHEY and CDR2 SMNVEV (reference sequence). The CDR3 totals 14 residues. V was pared by 3 bases and J by 0 bases, with 8 bases between. DNA of the CDR3: TGTGCCAGCAGTTTCGGGGGGGTGAACACTGAAGCTTTCTTT. It yields the protein CASSFGGVNTEAFF.

This clonotype appeared a few times. V and J are TRBV6-2 or TRBV6-3 and TRBJ1-2, with D tentatively TRBD1 (5 bases). The germline CDR1 and CDR2 sequences are MNHEY and SVGEGT. The CDR3 consists of 13 residues. The V end was cut by 5 bases, the J end by 3 bases, with 10 bases between. The CDR3: CASSPGTDYGYTF. The CDR3 DNA is TGTGCCAGCAGTCCTGGGACGGACTATGGCTACACCTTC.

The J gene is TRBJ2-5, the V gene TRBV19; the D gene is possibly TRBD1 (7 bases). Germline assignment: CDR1 LNHDA and CDR2 SQIVND (reference sequence). The CDR3 spans 14 residues. Between the trimmed V and J ends, which lost 2 bases and 4 bases, there was a span of 11 bases. The CDR3 sequence: CASSIYRGGETQYF. The CDR3 DNA follows: TGTGCCAGTAGTATATACAGGGGAGGAGAGACCCAGTACTTC.

This clonotype has just one count. J is TRBJ2-5 and V is TRBV29-1, with D perhaps TRBD1 (6 bases). V gave up 3 bases and J gave up 4 bases, with 18 bases separating them. This CDR3 spans 15 amino acids. Germline CDR1 and CDR2: SQVTM and ANQGSEA. The CDR3 bases are TGCAGCGTTGATTGGTCGGGACAAAGTGTAGAGACCCAGTACTTC. Protein sequence: CSVDWSGQSVETQYF.

This chain links TRBV4-2 with TRBJ1-2; D possibly corresponds to TRBD1 (5 bases). Germline CDR1 LGHNA, CDR2 YNFKEQ. V dropped 1 base and J dropped 6 bases, with 15 bases sitting between them. The CDR3 is 15 amino acids. The CDR3 bases are TGTGCCAGCAGCCAAGCTGGCCAGGGCTACGATGGCTACACCTTC. Translated, it gives CASSQAGQGYDGYTF.

The chain recombines TRBV6-2 or TRBV6-3 with TRBJ2-3, with 11 bases that match TRBD1. V lost 2 bases, J lost 1 base, and 2 bases stayed unmatched. The CDR3 is 16 residues long. Germline CDR1 is MNHEY and CDR2 is SVGEGT. CDR3 sequence: CASSYRGQGGTDTQYF. The CDR3, as DNA: TGTGCCAGCAGTTACCGGGGACAGGGGGGCACAGATACGCAGTATTTT.

This clonotype has a handful of counts. This sequence joins TRBV6-6 and TRBJ2-1; D might be TRBD2 (6 bases). The CDR3 is 13 amino acids. V gave up 6 bases and J gave up 9 bases, with 15 bases separating them. Looked up from germline, CDR1 is MNHNY and CDR2 is SVGAGI (reference sequence). CDR3 sequence (DNA): TGTGCCAGCAGCACCGGAGGGGCCATTGAGCAGTTCTTC. It encodes CASSTGGAIEQFF.

The gene calls are TRBV6-5 and TRBJ1-5; TRBD1 aligns across 7 bases. After removal of 5 bases from V and 5 bases from J, the junction contained 6 bases not matched to a gene. Germline V gene sequence: CDR1 MNHEY, CDR2 SVGAGI. The CDR3 has 14 amino acids. CDR3 sequence reads: CASSDRAGYQPQHF. CDR3 bases: TGTGCCAGCAGTGACAGGGCAGGATATCAGCCCCAGCATTTT.

V is TRBV12-3 or TRBV12-4 and J is TRBJ1-2, with a possible D match to TRBD1 (5 bases). This CDR3 contains 17 residues. The CDR3 here is CASGLDRGPAPNYGYTF. In nucleotides, the CDR3 is TGTGCTAGTGGTTTGGATAGGGGCCCCGCACCTAACTATGGCTACACCTTC.